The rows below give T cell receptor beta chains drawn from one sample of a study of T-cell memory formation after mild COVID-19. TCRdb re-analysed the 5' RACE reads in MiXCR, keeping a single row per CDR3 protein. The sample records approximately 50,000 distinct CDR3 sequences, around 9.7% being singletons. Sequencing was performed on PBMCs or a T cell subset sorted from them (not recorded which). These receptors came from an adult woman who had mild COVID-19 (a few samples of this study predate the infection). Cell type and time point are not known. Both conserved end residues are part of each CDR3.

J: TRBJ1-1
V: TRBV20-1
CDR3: CSARADLTTEAFF

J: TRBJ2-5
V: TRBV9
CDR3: CASSVVGTAETQYF

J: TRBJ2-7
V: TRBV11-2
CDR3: CASSLICCSYEQYF

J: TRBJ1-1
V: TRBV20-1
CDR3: CSARISWVTEAFF

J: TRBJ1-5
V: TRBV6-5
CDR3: CASSSMTGGSNQPQHF

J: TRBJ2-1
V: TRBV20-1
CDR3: CSASGGRLEQFF

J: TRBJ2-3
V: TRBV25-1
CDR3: CASRPRPGGPTDTQYF

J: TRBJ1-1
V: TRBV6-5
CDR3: CASNEVRTNTEAFF

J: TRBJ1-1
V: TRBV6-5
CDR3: CASSYDDRRTAFF

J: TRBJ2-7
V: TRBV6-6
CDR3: CASSYSQGTYEQYF

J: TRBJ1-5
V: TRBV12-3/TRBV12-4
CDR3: CASSYQGGSNQPQHF

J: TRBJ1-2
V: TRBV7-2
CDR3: CASSFPSNYGYTF

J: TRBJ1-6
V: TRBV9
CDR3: CASSVRDNSPLHF

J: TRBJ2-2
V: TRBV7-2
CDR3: CASSLAGNTGELFF

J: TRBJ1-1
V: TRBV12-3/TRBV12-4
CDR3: CASSLWARRNTEAFF

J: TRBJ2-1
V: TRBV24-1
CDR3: CATSVPGGDYEQFF

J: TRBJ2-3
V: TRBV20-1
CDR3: CSAHRLSTQYF

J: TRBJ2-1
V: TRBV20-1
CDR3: CSAIAGGRSYNEQFF

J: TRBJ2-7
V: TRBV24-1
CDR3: CATSDSQGFGSYEQYF

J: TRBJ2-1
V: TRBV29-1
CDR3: CSVEGSRQGRNEQFF

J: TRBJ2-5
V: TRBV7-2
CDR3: CASSDPLDRGLEETQYF

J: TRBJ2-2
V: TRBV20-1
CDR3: CSARDPSLAGGTGELFF

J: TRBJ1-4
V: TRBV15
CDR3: CATSRDPGTAAMGELFF

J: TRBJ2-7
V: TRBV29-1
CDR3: CSVHRGVAQYF

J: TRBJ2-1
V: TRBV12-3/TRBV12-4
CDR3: CASSSPTVGGNEQFF

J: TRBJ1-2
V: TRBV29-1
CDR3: CSVEHSLNYGYTF

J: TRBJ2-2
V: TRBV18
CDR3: CASSPMAGRVSGAGELFF

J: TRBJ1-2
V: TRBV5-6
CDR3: CASSLLPGSGYGYTF

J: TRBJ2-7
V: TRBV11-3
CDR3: CASSPWDSASYEQYF

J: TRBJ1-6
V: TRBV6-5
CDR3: CASRPQIDGGSPLHF

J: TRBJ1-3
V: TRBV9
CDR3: CASSVGTGGGNTIYF

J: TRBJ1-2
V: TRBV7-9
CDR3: CASSPSGTGGIGYTF

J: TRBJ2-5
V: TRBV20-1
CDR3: CSASGLGQGYRTQYF

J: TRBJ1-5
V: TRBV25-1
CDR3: CASREGNQPQHF

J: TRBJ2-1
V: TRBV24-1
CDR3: CATSDREGGSYNEQFF

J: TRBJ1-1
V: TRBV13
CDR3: CASSSRKPGQGRGEAFF

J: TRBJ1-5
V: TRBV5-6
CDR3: CASSLTGNQPQHF

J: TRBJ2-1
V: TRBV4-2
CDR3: CASSQVGAGELVNEQFF

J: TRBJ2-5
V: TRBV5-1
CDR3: CATRRTSGETQYF

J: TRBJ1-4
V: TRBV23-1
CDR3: CASSQSKGEKLFF